The 5 T cell receptor beta chains reported below all come from one sample, sequenced in a study of PD-1 blockade in classical Hodgkin lymphoma. Only in-frame clones appear in the TCRdb table, and some are missing; sequencing was by immunoSEQ multiplex PCR. This table has almost 30,000 clones, 65% to 85% appearing once. Time point defined: cycle 4 day 1 (C4D1), after five to seven weeks of nivolumab. Every patient experienced relapse after autologous stem cell transplantation, and brentuximab vedotin exposure varied. Magnetic negative selection was used to purify CD4+ T cells from PBMCs that had been thawed. This specimen was CD4+ T cells from blood, taken before the fourth cycle of nivolumab. The receptors were sampled from a human donor with classical Hodgkin lymphoma.

This rearrangement joins TRBV5-1 to TRBJ1-4; D unresolved. The CDR3 contains 17 residues. V dropped 0 bases and J dropped 3 bases, with 15 bases sitting between them. Germline lookup yields CDR1 SGHRS and CDR2 YFSETQ. CDR3 DNA: TGCGCCAGCAGCTTGGGTACCCTTCTGGGCCCTAATGAAAAACTGTTTTTT. Translated: CASSLGTLLGPNEKLFF.

The CDR3 DNA follows: TGTGCCAGCGGACAGGGGATTTTTGCTGAAGCTTTCTTT. Translating gives CASGQGIFAEAFF. This rearrangement joins TRBV6-1 to TRBJ1-1, with 9 bases lining up with TRBD1. Germline assignment: CDR1 MNHNS and CDR2 SASEGT. This CDR3 contains 13 residues. Trimming at V came to 8 bases and at J to 6 bases, leaving 7 bases not matched to a gene.

In regard to this clone: One junction end does not reproduce the germline sequence, and a read error may be involved. This chain connects TRBV6-5 to TRBJ2-3; D might be TRBD1 (6 bases). CDR1 is MNHEY, CDR2 SVGAGI, per germline. The CDR3 contains 13 residues. CDR3 region: CASRQTGTDTQYF. The CDR3 region has the DNA TGTGCCAGCAGGCAGACAGGCACGGATACGCAGTATTTT.

The rearrangement links TRBV6-5 to TRBJ2-7, with D possibly matching TRBD2 (6 bases). The germline V and J ends were trimmed by 2 bases and 3 bases, with 11 bases remaining between them. CDR3 length: 14 residues. Germline V CDR1 and CDR2: MNHEY, SVGAGI. In DNA form, the CDR3 reads TGTGCCAGCAGTTACCGGGGGACGGGCTACGAGCAGTACTTC. This codes for CASSYRGTGYEQYF.

This clone came up a few times. This chain connects TRBV2 to TRBJ2-1; 11 positions match TRBD1. The CDR3 extends over 13 amino acids. The V gene end was trimmed by 7 bases and the J gene end by 12 bases; junction bases not matched to a gene: 8. CDR1 is SNHLY, CDR2 FYNNEI, per germline. The CDR3 region is CASTEGDRGMQFF. The CDR3 nucleotides read TGTGCCAGCACCGAAGGGGACAGGGGGATGCAGTTCTTC. Full variable domain (rest looked up from reference TRBV2 and TRBJ2-1): EPEVTQTPSHQVTQMGQEVILRCVPISNHLYFYWYRQILGQKVEFLVSFYNNEISEKSEIFDDQFSVERPDGSNFTLKIRSTKLEDSAMYFCASTEGDRGMQFFGPGTRLTVL.